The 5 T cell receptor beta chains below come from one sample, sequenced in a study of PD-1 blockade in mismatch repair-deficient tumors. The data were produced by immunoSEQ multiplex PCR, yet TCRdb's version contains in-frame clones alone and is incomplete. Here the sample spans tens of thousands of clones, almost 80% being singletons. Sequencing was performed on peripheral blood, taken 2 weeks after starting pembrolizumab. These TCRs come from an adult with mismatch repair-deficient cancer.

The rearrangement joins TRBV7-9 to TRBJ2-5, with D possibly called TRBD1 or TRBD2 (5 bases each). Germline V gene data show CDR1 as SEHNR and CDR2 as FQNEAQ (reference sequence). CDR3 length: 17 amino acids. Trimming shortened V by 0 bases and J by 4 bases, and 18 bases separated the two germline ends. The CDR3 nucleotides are TGTGCCAGCAGCTTAGCCCCCGTGGGACCCCGCAGAGAGACCCAGTACTTC. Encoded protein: CASSLAPVGPRRETQYF. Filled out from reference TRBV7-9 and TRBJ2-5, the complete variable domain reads DTGVSQNPRHKITKRGQNVTFRCDPISEHNRLYWYRQTLGQGPEFLTYFQNEAQLEKSRLLSDRFSAERPKGSFSTLEIQRTEQGDSAMYLCASSLAPVGPRRETQYFGPGTRLLVL.

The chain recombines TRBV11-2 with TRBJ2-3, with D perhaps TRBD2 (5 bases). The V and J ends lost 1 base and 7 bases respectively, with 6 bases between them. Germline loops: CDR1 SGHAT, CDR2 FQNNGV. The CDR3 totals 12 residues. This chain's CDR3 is CASSLGGNTQYF. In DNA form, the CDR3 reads TGTGCCAGCAGCTTAGGAGGGAATACGCAGTATTTT.

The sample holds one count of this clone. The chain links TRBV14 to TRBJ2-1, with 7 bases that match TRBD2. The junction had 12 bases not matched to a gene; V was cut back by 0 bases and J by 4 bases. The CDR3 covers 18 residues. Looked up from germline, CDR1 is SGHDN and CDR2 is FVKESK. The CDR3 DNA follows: TGTGCCAGCAGCCAAGATCTGGGAGTGCTAGCGGATTACAATGAGCAGTTCTTC. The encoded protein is CASSQDLGVLADYNEQFF.

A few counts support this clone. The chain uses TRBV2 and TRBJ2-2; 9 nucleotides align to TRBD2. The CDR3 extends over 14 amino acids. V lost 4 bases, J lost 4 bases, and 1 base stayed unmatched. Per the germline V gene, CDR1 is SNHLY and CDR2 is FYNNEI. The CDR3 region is CASSGGRGTGELFF. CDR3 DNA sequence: TGTGCCAGCAGTGGCGGGAGGGGCACCGGGGAGCTGTTTTTT.

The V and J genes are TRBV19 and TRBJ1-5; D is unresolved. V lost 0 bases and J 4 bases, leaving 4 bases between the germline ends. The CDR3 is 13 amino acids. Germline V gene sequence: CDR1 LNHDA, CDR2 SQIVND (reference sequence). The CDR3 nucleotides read TGTGCCAGTAGTATAGACAAAAATCAGCCCCAGCATTTT. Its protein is CASSIDKNQPQHF.